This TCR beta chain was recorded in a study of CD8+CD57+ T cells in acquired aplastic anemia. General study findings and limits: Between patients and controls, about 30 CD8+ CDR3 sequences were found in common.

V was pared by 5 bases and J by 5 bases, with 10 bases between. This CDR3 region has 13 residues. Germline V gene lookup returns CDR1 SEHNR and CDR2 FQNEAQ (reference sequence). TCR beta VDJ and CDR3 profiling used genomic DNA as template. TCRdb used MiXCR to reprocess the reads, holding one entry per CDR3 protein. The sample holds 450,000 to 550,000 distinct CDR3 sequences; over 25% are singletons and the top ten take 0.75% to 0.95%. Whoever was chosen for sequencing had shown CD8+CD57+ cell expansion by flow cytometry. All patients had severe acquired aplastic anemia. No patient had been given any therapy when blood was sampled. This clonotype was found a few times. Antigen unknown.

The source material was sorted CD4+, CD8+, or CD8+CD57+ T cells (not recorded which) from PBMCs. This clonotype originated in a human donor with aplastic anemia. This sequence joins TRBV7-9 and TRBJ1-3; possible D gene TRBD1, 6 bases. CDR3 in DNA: TGTGCCAGCAGCCAGGACAGTCGAAACACCATATATTTT. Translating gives CASSQDSRNTIYF.